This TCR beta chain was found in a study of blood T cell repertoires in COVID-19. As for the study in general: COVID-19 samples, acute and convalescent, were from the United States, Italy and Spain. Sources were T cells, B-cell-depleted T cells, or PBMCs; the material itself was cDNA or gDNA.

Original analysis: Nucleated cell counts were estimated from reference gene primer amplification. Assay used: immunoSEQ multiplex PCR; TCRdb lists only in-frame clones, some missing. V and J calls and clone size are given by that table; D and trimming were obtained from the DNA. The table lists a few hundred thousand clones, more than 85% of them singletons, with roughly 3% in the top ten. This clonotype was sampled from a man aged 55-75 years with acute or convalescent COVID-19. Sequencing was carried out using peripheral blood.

The DNA of the CDR3 is TGTGCCAGCAGCTCACAGCGGGAGACGGACGAGCAGTACTTC. It yields the protein CASSSQRETDEQYF. This chain connects TRBV4-2 to TRBJ2-7, with 8 bases aligning to TRBD2. This CDR3 is 14 amino acids long. From germline, CDR1 is LGHNA and CDR2 YNFKEQ. V was clipped by 5 bases and J by 5 bases; unmatched bases: 8.